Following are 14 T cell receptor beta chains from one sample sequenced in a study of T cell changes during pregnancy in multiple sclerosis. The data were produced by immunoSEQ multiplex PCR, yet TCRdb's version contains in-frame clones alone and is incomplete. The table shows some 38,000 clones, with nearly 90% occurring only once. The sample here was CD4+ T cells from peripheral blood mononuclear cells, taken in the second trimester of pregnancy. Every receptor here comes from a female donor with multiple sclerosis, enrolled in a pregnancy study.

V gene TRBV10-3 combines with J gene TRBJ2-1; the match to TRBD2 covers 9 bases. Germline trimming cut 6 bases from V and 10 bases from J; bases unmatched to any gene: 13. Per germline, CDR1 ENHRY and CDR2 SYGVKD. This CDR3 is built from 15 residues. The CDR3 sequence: CAIRRGEREAPEQFF. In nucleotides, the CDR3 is TGTGCCATCAGGAGAGGCGAGCGGGAGGCCCCAGAGCAGTTCTTC.

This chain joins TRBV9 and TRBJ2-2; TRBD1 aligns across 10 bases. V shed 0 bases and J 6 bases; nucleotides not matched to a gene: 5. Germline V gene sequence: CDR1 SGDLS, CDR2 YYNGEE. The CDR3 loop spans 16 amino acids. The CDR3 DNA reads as TGTGCCAGCAGCGTAGAGACAGGGGGCTTGGCCGGGGAGCTGTTTTTT. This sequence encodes CASSVETGGLAGELFF.

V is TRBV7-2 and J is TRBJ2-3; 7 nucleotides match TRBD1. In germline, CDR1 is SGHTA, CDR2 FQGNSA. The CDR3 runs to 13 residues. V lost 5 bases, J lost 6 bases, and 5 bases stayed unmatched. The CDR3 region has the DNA TGTGCCAGCAGCCGTGGACAGGCGGATACGCAGTATTTT. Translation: CASSRGQADTQYF.

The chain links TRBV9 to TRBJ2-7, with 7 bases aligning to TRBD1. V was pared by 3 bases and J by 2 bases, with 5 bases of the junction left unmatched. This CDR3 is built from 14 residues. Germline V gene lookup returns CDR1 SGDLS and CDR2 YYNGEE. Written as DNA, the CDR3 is TGTGCCAGCAGCGCGACAGGGTCGACCTACGAGCAGTACTTC. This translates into CASSATGSTYEQYF.

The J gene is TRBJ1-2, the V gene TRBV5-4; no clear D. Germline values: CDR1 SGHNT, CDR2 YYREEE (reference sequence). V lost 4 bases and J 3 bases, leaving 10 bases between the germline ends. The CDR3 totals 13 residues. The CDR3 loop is CASSPSTDYGYTF. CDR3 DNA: TGTGCCAGCAGCCCAAGTACGGACTATGGCTACACCTTC. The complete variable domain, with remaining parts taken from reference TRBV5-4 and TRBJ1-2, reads ETGVTQSPTHLIKTRGQQVTLRCSSQSGHNTVSWYQQALGQGPQFIFQYYREEENGRGNFPPRFSGLQFPNYSSELNVNALELDDSALYLCASSPSTDYGYTFGSGTRLTVV.

The CDR3 sequence is CASSLLAGGPTDTQYF. CDR3 nucleotides: TGTGCCAGCAGCCTACTAGCGGGAGGGCCAACAGATACGCAGTATTTT. The gene calls are TRBV2 and TRBJ2-3; 13 bases fit TRBD2. J lost 3 bases, V lost 6 bases, and 6 bases had no gene match. CDR1 is SNHLY, CDR2 FYNNEI, per germline. The CDR3 runs to 16 residues.

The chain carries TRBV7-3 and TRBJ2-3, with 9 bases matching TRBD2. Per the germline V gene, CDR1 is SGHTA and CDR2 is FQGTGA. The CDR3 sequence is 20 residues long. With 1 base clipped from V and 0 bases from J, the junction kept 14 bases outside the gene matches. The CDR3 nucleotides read TGTGCCAGCAGCTTAAATCCTAGCGGGAACCCTGCCCCTAGCACAGATACGCAGTATTTT. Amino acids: CASSLNPSGNPAPSTDTQYF.

The CDR3 sequence: CATSRDSGAVTDTQYF. DNA for the CDR3: TGTGCCACCAGCAGAGATAGCGGGGCAGTCACAGATACGCAGTATTTT. This chain connects TRBV15 to TRBJ2-3, with 8 bases identical to TRBD2. Looked up from germline, CDR1 is LNHNV and CDR2 is YYDKDF (reference sequence). The CDR3 has 16 amino acids. The junction had 4 bases not matched to a gene; V was cut back by 0 bases and J by 2 bases.

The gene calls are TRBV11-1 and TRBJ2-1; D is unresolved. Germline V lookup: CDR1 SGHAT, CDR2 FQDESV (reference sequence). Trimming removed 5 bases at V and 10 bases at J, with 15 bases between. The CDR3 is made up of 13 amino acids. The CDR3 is CASSPGSQNEQFF. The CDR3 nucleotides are TGTGCCAGCAGCCCAGGAAGCCAGAACGAGCAGTTCTTC.

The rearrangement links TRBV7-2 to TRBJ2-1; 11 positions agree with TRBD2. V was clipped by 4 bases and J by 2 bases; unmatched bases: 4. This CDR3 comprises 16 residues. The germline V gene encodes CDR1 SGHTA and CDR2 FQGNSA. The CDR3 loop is CASSSGTSGPYNEQFF. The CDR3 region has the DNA TGTGCCAGCAGCTCCGGGACTAGCGGTCCCTACAATGAGCAGTTCTTC. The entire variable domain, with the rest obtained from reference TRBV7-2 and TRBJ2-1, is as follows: GAGVSQSPSNKVTEKGKDVELRCDPISGHTALYWYRQSLGQGLEFLIYFQGNSAPDKSGLPSDRFSAERTGGSVSTLTIQRTQQEDSAVYLCASSSGTSGPYNEQFFGPGTRLTVL.

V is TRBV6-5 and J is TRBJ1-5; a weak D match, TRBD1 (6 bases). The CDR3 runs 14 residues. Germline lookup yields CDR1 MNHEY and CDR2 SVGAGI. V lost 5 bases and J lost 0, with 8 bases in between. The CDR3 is CASSRDNSNQPQHF. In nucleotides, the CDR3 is TGTGCCAGCAGTAGGGACAATAGCAATCAGCCCCAGCATTTT.

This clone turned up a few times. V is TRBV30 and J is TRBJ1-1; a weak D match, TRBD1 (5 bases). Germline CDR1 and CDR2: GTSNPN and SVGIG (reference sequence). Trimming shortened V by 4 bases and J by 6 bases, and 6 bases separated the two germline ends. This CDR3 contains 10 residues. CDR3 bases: TGTGCCTGGAAACAGGCTGAAGCTTTCTTT. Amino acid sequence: CAWKQAEAFF.

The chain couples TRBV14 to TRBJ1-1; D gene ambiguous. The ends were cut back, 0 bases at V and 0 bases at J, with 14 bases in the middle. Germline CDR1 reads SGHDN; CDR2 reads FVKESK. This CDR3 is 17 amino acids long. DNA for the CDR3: TGTGCCAGCAGCCAAGACGGAGAGTGGCTTCTGAACACTGAAGCTTTCTTT. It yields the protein CASSQDGEWLLNTEAFF.

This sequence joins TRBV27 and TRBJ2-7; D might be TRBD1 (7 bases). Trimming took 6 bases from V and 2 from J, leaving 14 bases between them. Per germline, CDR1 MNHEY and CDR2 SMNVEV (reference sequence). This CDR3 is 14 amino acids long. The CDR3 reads CASSPAGQTYEQYF. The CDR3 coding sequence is TGTGCCAGCAGCCCCGCGGGACAGACCTACGAGCAGTACTTC.